This T cell receptor (beta chain) derives from a study of blood T cell repertoires in COVID-19. As processed by the authors: Counts of nucleated cells, estimated from reference gene primer amplification, were obtained. Repertoires were generated with immunoSEQ multiplex PCR, while TCRdb's copy carries only in-frame clones and drops some. V and J calls and clone size are those listed in that table; D and trimming were worked out from the DNA. The sample has roughly 80,000 clones, approximately 88% seen once. This clone was seen more than once but under ten times. This CDR3 spans 16 amino acids. CDR1 and CDR2 from the germline V gene are MDHEN and SYDVKM. Between the trimmed V and J ends, which lost 3 bases and 4 bases, there was a span of 18 bases.

The sample taken for sequencing was peripheral blood. The chain combines TRBV28 with TRBJ1-2, with D possibly matching TRBD1 (6 bases). The clonotype comes from a man aged 50-60 years with active COVID-19. CDR3 residues: CASSLFRGSLGYGYTF. CDR3 in DNA: TGTGCCAGCAGTTTGTTCAGGGGTTCCCTCGGCTATGGCTACACCTTC.